A single sample is the source of the 20 T cell receptor beta chains below, sequenced in a study of read filtering for tumor transcriptome and immune sequencing. This library used 300 to 500 ng RNA and molecular barcoded adaptors spanning alpha/delta and beta/gamma chains. One entry per CDR3 protein, called by TCRdb with MiXCR from the reads. Seen here are tens of thousands of distinct CDR3 sequences, about 21% observed once, and the top ten hold roughly an eighth. Sequenced material: a population of CD138-negative cells sorted from bone marrow. These receptors originate from a donor older than 35 with multiple myeloma.

This clonotype was counted at least ten times. V gene TRBV19 combines with J gene TRBJ2-7; 10 nucleotides agree with TRBD2. The ends lost 7 bases at V and 5 bases at J; junction bases unmatched: 8. This CDR3 region has 14 residues. CDR1 and CDR2 from the germline V gene are LNHDA and SQIVND (reference sequence). The CDR3 sequence is CASTASGSPHEQYF. CDR3 bases: TGTGCCAGTACCGCTAGCGGGAGTCCCCACGAGCAGTACTTC.

This clonotype was counted at least ten times. V is TRBV28 and J is TRBJ1-1; D is unclear. The CDR3 spans 15 residues. The germline V and J ends were trimmed by 7 bases and 1 base, with 16 bases remaining between them. CDR1 is MDHEN, CDR2 SYDVKM, per germline. The CDR3 sequence is CASIPKGTGNTEAFF. DNA of the CDR3: TGTGCCAGCATCCCCAAGGGTACGGGGAACACTGAAGCTTTCTTT.

This clonotype occurred many times. The chain uses TRBV7-9 and TRBJ2-5, with D possibly being TRBD1 (6 bases). This CDR3 has 12 amino acids. CDR1 and CDR2 (germline): SEHNR, FQNEAQ (reference sequence). Trimming removed 10 bases from V and 2 bases from J, with 11 bases in between. Written as DNA, the CDR3 is TGTGCCAACGAGGGGACACAAGAGACCCAGTACTTC. Translating it yields CANEGTQETQYF.

This clonotype has ten or more counts. V gene TRBV10-3 combines with J gene TRBJ1-5, with D perhaps TRBD1 (6 bases). The CDR3 contains 14 residues. Trimming removed 2 bases from V and 1 base from J, with 6 bases in between. Germline values: CDR1 ENHRY, CDR2 SYGVKD. Here the CDR3 reads CAISETGSNQPQHF. CDR3 sequence (DNA): TGTGCCATCAGTGAGACAGGGAGCAATCAGCCCCAGCATTTT.

This clonotype showed up just once. A much more abundant neighbour one base away suggests this may be a read error. The chain links TRBV12-5 to TRBJ1-1; D gene uncertain. The germline V gene encodes CDR1 LGHNT and CDR2 FRNRAP. Trimming removed 8 bases from V and 1 base from J, with 14 bases in between. The CDR3 runs 14 residues. The CDR3 here is CASSLQIPNTEAFF. CDR3 bases: TGTGCTAGTAGTCTTCAGATTCCGAACACTGAAGCTTTCTTT.

This clonotype showed up just once. This may be a read error, as it is one base from a much larger clone. In nucleotides, the CDR3 is TGCAGTGCTAGGGACCCTCCAGGGTTCTACGAGCAGTACTTC. Protein product: CSARDPPGFYEQYF. The rearrangement links TRBV20-1 to TRBJ2-7; possible D gene TRBD1, 5 bases. The CDR3 loop spans 14 amino acids. The V and J ends lost 3 bases and 3 bases respectively, with 15 bases between them. Germline CDR1 DFQATT, CDR2 SNEGSKA (reference sequence).

This clonotype was picked up many times. The J gene is TRBJ2-3, the V gene TRBV6-1; D is ambiguous. The germline CDR1 and CDR2 sequences are MNHNS and SASEGT. The V gene lost 7 bases and the J gene lost 1 base, with 15 bases spanning the gap. The CDR3 has 15 residues. CDR3 region: CASTQLTTRTDTQYF. CDR3 in DNA: TGTGCCAGCACTCAATTAACTACCCGCACAGATACGCAGTATTTT.

The chain links TRBV30 to TRBJ2-1; D is unresolved. Germline V gene sequence: CDR1 GTSNPN, CDR2 SVGIG (reference sequence). This CDR3 has 12 residues. V was pared by 5 bases and J by 9 bases, with 14 bases between. The CDR3 spells CAWARSVREQFF. The CDR3 coding sequence is TGTGCCTGGGCTCGTTCGGTCCGTGAGCAGTTCTTC.

This clonotype came up many times. The J gene is TRBJ2-2, the V gene TRBV7-8; the match to TRBD1 covers 9 bases. Per germline, CDR1 SGHVS and CDR2 FQNEAQ. This CDR3 spans 15 amino acids. With V trimmed by 6 bases and J by 5 bases, 7 bases remained unmatched. CDR3 coding DNA: TGTGCCAGCAGAAGCTACAGGGGGCGGACCGGGGAGCTGTTTTTT. Protein: CASRSYRGRTGELFF.

Many counts were recorded for this clonotype. The rearrangement joins TRBV5-1 to TRBJ2-2; 8 bases line up with TRBD2. This CDR3 contains 15 residues. The germline V gene encodes CDR1 SGHRS and CDR2 YFSETQ. V dropped 4 bases and J dropped 6; count of bases not matched to a gene: 8. The CDR3: CASSTGLAASGELFF. The CDR3 DNA reads TGCGCCAGCAGCACCGGACTAGCTGCGTCCGGGGAGCTGTTTTTT. Based on the CDR3 plus reference TRBV5-1 and TRBJ2-2, the full variable domain is KAGVTQTPRYLIKTRGQQVTLSCSPISGHRSVSWYQQTPGQGLQFLFEYFSETQRNKGNFPGRFSGRQFSNSRSEMNVSTLELGDSALYLCASSTGLAASGELFFGEGSRLTVL.

This clonotype has ten or more counts. This is likely a read error, given that the CDR3 carries no conserved phenylalanine or tryptophan at its end. The chain links TRBV20-1 to TRBJ1-5; a possible D gene is TRBD1 (6 bases). CDR1 and CDR2 from the germline V gene are DFQATT and SNEGSKA (reference sequence). The CDR3 runs 15 residues. With 2 bases removed from V and 0 bases from J, the gap between germline ends came to 11 bases. Here the CDR3 DNA reads TGCAGTGCTAGACAGCAGGACAGTAGCAATCAGCCCCAGCATTCT. Translation: CSARQQDSSNQPQHS.

The sample holds many counts of this clonotype. The V gene is TRBV19, the J gene TRBJ2-3; no reliable D call. The germline CDR1 and CDR2 sequences are LNHDA and SQIVND (reference sequence). CDR3 length: 13 residues. Trimming removed 6 bases from V and 0 bases from J, with 7 bases in between. CDR3 DNA: TGTGCCAGTAGCCTGAGTAGCACAGATACGCAGTATTTT. It encodes CASSLSSTDTQYF. The full variable domain, rest sourced from reference TRBV19 and TRBJ2-3, is DGGITQSPKYLFRKEGQNVTLSCEQNLNHDAMYWYRQDPGQGLRLIYYSQIVNDFQKGDIAEGYSVSREKKESFPLTVTSAQKNPTAFYLCASSLSSTDTQYFGPGTRLTVL.

This clonotype was seen at least ten times. The rearrangement uses TRBV6-1 and TRBJ2-1, with 14 bases lining up with TRBD2. This CDR3 comprises 16 residues. Looked up from germline, CDR1 is MNHNS and CDR2 is SASEGT. V shed 6 bases and J 9 bases; nucleotides not matched to a gene: 10. The CDR3 nucleotides are TGTGCCAGCAGACGGACCGGGACTAGCGGGAGCGGTGAGCAGTTCTTC. Residues: CASRRTGTSGSGEQFF.

This clonotype occurred many times. J is TRBJ1-5 and V is TRBV11-2, with no clear D. Germline lookup yields CDR1 SGHAT and CDR2 FQNNGV. CDR3 length equals 18 residues. V lost 1 base and J 2 bases, leaving 18 bases between the germline ends. The CDR3 region is CASSLGSYRVSGNQPQHF. The DNA for the CDR3 is TGTGCCAGCAGCTTAGGCTCCTATCGAGTTTCTGGCAATCAGCCCCAGCATTTT.

In its sample, this clonotype was seen many times. V gene TRBV4-2 combines with J gene TRBJ2-7; either TRBD1 or TRBD2 may supply D (7 bases each). CDR1 is LGHNA and CDR2 is YNFKEQ in the germline V gene. V lost 4 bases to trimming and J lost 4 bases, with 23 bases between them. This CDR3 spans 17 amino acids. The CDR3 region has the DNA TGTGCCAGCAGCCTGGGGGGGGCCCGGGACAGCACTTACGAGCAGTACTTC. Translating it yields CASSLGGARDSTYEQYF.

This clonotype is labeled medium-sized (0.01 to 0.1%). This chain links TRBV7-9 with TRBJ2-1; 8 bases fit TRBD1. In germline, CDR1 is SEHNR, CDR2 FQNEAQ (reference sequence). CDR3 length equals 15 residues. V was clipped by 5 bases and J by 5 bases; unmatched bases: 8. Here the CDR3 reads CASSPPGQDDNEQFF. The CDR3 DNA sequence: TGTGCCAGCAGCCCGCCGGGACAGGACGACAATGAGCAGTTCTTC.

This clonotype was observed many times. The CDR3 region has the DNA TGTGCCAGCAGCACCGGGTTGAGTGAGACCCAGTACTTC. Encoded protein: CASSTGLSETQYF. The V call is TRBV11-2, the J call TRBJ2-5; no definite D call. From germline, CDR1 is SGHAT and CDR2 FQNNGV. The CDR3 is 13 residues long. V lost 5 bases, J lost 5 bases, and 12 bases lay in between.

The chain links TRBV7-9 to TRBJ2-7; D is undetermined. The CDR3 covers 13 residues. Germline V gene data show CDR1 as SEHNR and CDR2 as FQNEAQ (reference sequence). V shed 1 base and J shed 3 bases, with 7 bases lying between them. Here the CDR3 reads CASSLVASYEQYF. As DNA, the CDR3 is TGTGCCAGCAGCTTAGTAGCCAGCTACGAGCAGTACTTC.

In regard to this clonotype: A much bigger clone sits one base away, suggesting this may be a read error. J is TRBJ2-3 and V is TRBV2; D might be TRBD2 (6 bases). Germline values: CDR1 SNHLY, CDR2 FYNNEI. The CDR3 consists of 15 residues. The CDR3 reads CASSGGTGPTATQYF. The CDR3 DNA reads TGTGCCAGCAGTGGCGGGACTGGACCCACAGCTACGCAGTATTTT.

As to this clonotype: At one boundary the junction diverges from the germline segment, which might be a read error. V is TRBV11-2 and J is TRBJ1-4, with a tentative D call TRBD1 (5 bases). There are 15 residues in the CDR3. Germline assignment: CDR1 SGHAT and CDR2 FQNNGV. The chain's CDR3 is CSSSPKGRTNEKLFF. CDR3 nucleotides: TGTTCCAGCAGCCCCAAGGGGCGCACTAATGAAAAACTGTTTTTT.